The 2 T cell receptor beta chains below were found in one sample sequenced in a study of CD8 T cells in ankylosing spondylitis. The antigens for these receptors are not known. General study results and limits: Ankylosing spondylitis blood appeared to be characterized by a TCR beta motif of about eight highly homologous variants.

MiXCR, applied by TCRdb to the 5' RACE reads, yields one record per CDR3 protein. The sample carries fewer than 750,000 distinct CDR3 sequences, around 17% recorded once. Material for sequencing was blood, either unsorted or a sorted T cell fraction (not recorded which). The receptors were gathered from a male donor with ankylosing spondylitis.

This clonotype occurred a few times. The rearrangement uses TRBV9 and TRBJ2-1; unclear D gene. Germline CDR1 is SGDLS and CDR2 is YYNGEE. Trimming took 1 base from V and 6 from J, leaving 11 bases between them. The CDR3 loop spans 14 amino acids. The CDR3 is CASSVRVDFNEQFF. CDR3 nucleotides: TGTGCCAGCAGCGTAAGGGTCGACTTCAATGAGCAGTTCTTC.

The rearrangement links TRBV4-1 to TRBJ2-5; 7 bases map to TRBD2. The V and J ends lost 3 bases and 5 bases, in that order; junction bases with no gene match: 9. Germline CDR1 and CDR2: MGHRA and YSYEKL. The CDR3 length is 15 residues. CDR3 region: CASSQWTSGEETQYF. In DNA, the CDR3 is TGCGCCAGCAGCCAGTGGACAAGCGGGGAGGAGACCCAGTACTTC.